These T cell receptor beta chains were read from a single sample in a study of blood T cell repertoires in COVID-19. The table came from immunoSEQ multiplex PCR; TCRdb's copy has only in-frame clones and leaves some out. The table includes hundreds of thousands of clones, over 80% detected once. The source material was peripheral blood. These receptors came from a woman aged 50 to 60 with active or convalescent COVID-19. Each CDR3 is given with its conserved first and last residue. The D gene is left open where the match is weak. Where a row states a size, it is once, few, many or the class of an expanded clone; other rows omit it.

CDR3	DNA	V	J	size	D
CASSSGVPNYGYTF	TGTGCCAGCTCATCGGGAGTCCCCAACTATGGCTACACCTTC	TRBV18	TRBJ1-2	-	-
CASSSYPRGPGEAFF	TGTGCCAGCAGCTCATACCCCAGGGGGCCTGGTGAAGCTTTCTTT	TRBV11-2	TRBJ1-1	once	TRBD1
CASSHQDRANEQFF	TGTGCCAGCAGCCACCAGGACAGGGCGAATGAGCAGTTCTTC	TRBV3-1/TRBV3-2	TRBJ2-1	-	TRBD1
CASSVVGREDTQYF	TGTGCCAGCAGCGTAGTCGGGAGAGAGGATACGCAGTATTTT	TRBV9	TRBJ2-3	-	-
CASSELTYRQNSPLHF	TGTGCCAGCAGTGAATTGACATACCGGCAGAATTCACCCCTCCACTTT	TRBV2	TRBJ1-6	-	-
CASSEGRGSLEQYF	TGCGCCAGCAGTGAGGGACGGGGTTCCCTCGAGCAGTACTTC	TRBV10-2	TRBJ2-7	once	-
CASSAPKTSGWKETQYF	TGTGCCAGCAGCGCTCCCAAGACTAGCGGGTGGAAGGAAACGCAGTATTTT	TRBV9	TRBJ2-3	-	TRBD2
CATSRDRGNNQPQHF	TGTGCCACCAGCAGAGATCGGGGTAACAATCAGCCCCAGCATTTT	TRBV15	TRBJ1-5	-	-
CASSLNEGGNTIYF	TGTGCCAGCAGTTTAAATGAGGGCGGAAACACCATATATTTT	TRBV28	TRBJ1-3	-	-
CASRYSGRNEQFF	TGCGCCAGCAGGTATAGCGGGAGGAATGAGCAGTTCTTC	TRBV5-1	TRBJ2-1	-	TRBD2
CASSPRQGGNTEAFF	TGTGCCAGCAGCCCCCGACAGGGTGGGAACACTGAAGCTTTCTTT	TRBV6-5	TRBJ1-1	-	TRBD1
CTSTRLAGETDTQYF	TGCACCAGCACGCGACTAGCGGGAGAAACAGATACGCAGTATTTT	TRBV1	TRBJ2-3	-	-
CASHDRGSTGELFF	TGCGCCAGCCATGACAGGGGGAGTACCGGGGAGCTGTTTTTT	TRBV5-1	TRBJ2-2	-	TRBD1
CASRSGGVLLDTQYF	TGTGCCAGCAGATCAGGGGGCGTTCTTTTAGATACGCAGTATTTT	TRBV11-2	TRBJ2-3	once	TRBD1
CASSRRTGGVGYTF	TGTGCCAGTAGTAGACGGACAGGGGGCGTCGGCTACACCTTC	TRBV19	TRBJ1-2	-	TRBD1
CSASGDEQFF	TGCAGTGCTAGCGGGGATGAGCAGTTCTTC	TRBV20-1	TRBJ2-1	-	-
CASSSRGRAEAFF	TGTGCCAGCAGCTCAAGGGGTAGAGCTGAAGCTTTCTTT	TRBV6-5	TRBJ1-1	-	-
CASSGAHQETQYF	TGTGCCAGCAGCGGTGCACACCAAGAGACCCAGTACTTC	TRBV28	TRBJ2-5	-	-
CASSGTGQATSGANVLTF	TGCGCCAGCAGTGGGACGGGACAGGCTACCTCTGGGGCCAACGTCCTGACTTTC	TRBV10-1	TRBJ2-6	-	TRBD1
CAIKGQGGGQPQHF	TGTGCCATCAAAGGCCAGGGGGGTGGTCAGCCCCAGCATTTT	TRBV10-3	TRBJ1-5	-	TRBD1
CASSPQGASYNEQFF	TGTGCCAGCAGCCCACAGGGGGCCTCTTACAATGAGCAGTTCTTC	TRBV7-3	TRBJ2-1	-	TRBD1
CASSPSARGIPSSPLHF	TGTGCCAGCAGCCCGTCTGCGAGGGGGATTCCTAGTTCACCCCTCCACTTT	TRBV11-2	TRBJ1-6	-	-
CSSRWGHSTDTQYF	TGCAGCTCTCGATGGGGACATAGCACAGATACGCAGTATTTT	TRBV29-1	TRBJ2-3	-	-
CASSIGRGETQYF	TGTGCCAGTAGTATTGGTCGGGGAGAGACCCAGTACTTC	TRBV19	TRBJ2-5	-	-
CASKFTGGRGNTIYF	TGTGCCAGCAAATTTACAGGGGGCCGTGGAAACACCATATATTTT	TRBV28	TRBJ1-3	once	TRBD1
CASSTRVTEAFF	TGTGCCAGCAGCACCAGGGTAACTGAAGCTTTCTTT	TRBV12-3/TRBV12-4	TRBJ1-1	-	-
CSVGGQGKVYGYTF	TGCAGCGTTGGGGGACAGGGGAAAGTGTATGGCTACACCTTC	TRBV29-1	TRBJ1-2	once	TRBD1
CASSLSSALNTGELFF	TGCGCCAGCAGCTTGAGCAGCGCCTTGAACACCGGGGAGCTGTTTTTT	TRBV5-1	TRBJ2-2	-	-
CAGTSGSPGELFF	TGTGCCGGGACTAGCGGTTCGCCCGGGGAGCTGTTTTTT	TRBV6-5	TRBJ2-2	few	TRBD2
CASSQGMGPTQDGYTF	TGCGCCAGCAGCCAAGGTATGGGGCCTACGCAGGACGGCTACACCTTC	TRBV4-1	TRBJ1-2	-	-
CASSLRQVRDSPLHF	TGTGCCAGCTCACTCCGACAGGTTCGGGATTCACCCCTCCACTTT	TRBV18	TRBJ1-6	-	-
CASSRSRGGLTTEAFF	TGCGCCAGCAGCCGTAGTCGTGGGGGCTTGACCACTGAAGCTTTCTTT	TRBV4-1	TRBJ1-1	-	-
CASSQWREAHNEQFF	TGTGCCAGCAGCCAGTGGCGGGAGGCCCACAATGAGCAGTTCTTC	TRBV4-2	TRBJ2-1	-	TRBD2
CASSSLAGAVNTGELFF	TGTGCCAGCAGTTCTCTAGCGGGAGCCGTGAACACCGGGGAGCTGTTTTTT	TRBV27	TRBJ2-2	few	TRBD2
CASSQRGSDTEAFF	TGTGCCAGCAGCCAGAGGGGGTCAGACACTGAAGCTTTCTTT	TRBV3-1/TRBV3-2	TRBJ1-1	-	-
CASSLRTGSEMNTEAFF	TGCGCCAGCAGCCTAAGGACAGGTAGTGAAATGAACACTGAAGCTTTCTTT	TRBV5-1	TRBJ1-1	-	TRBD1
CASDRQGVTDTQYF	TGTGCCAGCGACCGACAGGGGGTCACAGATACGCAGTATTTT	TRBV2	TRBJ2-3	-	TRBD1
CASSLGAGGGLNEQFF	TGCGCCAGCAGCTTGGGAGCGGGAGGGGGGCTCAATGAGCAGTTCTTC	TRBV5-1	TRBJ2-1	-	TRBD2
CASRRTGTGVADTQYF	TGTGCCAGCAGACGAACCGGGACAGGGGTTGCAGATACGCAGTATTTT	TRBV14	TRBJ2-3	-	TRBD1
CASSPTTGTGVFLYGYTF	TGTGCCAGCTCCCCTACTACCGGGACAGGGGTTTTTCTCTATGGCTACACCTTC	TRBV18	TRBJ1-2	-	TRBD1
CASSLQQVNTEAFF	TGTGCCAGCAGCCTGCAACAGGTGAACACTGAAGCTTTCTTT	TRBV7-9	TRBJ1-1	-	-
CSASKGAGEKLFF	TGCAGTGCTAGTAAGGGGGCAGGTGAAAAACTGTTTTTT	TRBV20-1	TRBJ1-4	-	TRBD1
CAGGSADTQYF	TGTGCCGGAGGGAGCGCAGATACGCAGTATTTT	TRBV19	TRBJ2-3	-	-
CASSGVAGIGEQFF	TGTGCCAGCAGTGGGGTAGCGGGAATAGGTGAGCAGTTCTTC	TRBV2	TRBJ2-1	-	TRBD2
CSASSGNQPQHF	TGCAGTGCTAGTTCAGGGAATCAGCCCCAGCATTTT	TRBV20-1	TRBJ1-5	-	-
CASTSPRQGHRYTF	TGTGCCAGCACATCACCACGACAGGGCCATCGCTACACCTTC	TRBV7-8	TRBJ1-2	-	TRBD1
CASSEALQGNEQYF	TGTGCCAGCAGTGAAGCCCTCCAGGGAAACGAGCAGTACTTC	TRBV2	TRBJ2-7	-	-
CASSPRTSGSTYEQYF	TGCGCCAGCAGCCCCCGGACTAGCGGGAGCACCTACGAGCAGTACTTC	TRBV4-1	TRBJ2-7	-	TRBD2
CASSQGTSGGNEQFF	TGTGCCAGCAGCCAGGGGACTAGCGGTGGGAATGAGCAGTTCTTC	TRBV4-2	TRBJ2-1	-	TRBD2
CASSYGQSNYGYTF	TGTGCCAGCAGCTATGGACAGAGTAACTATGGCTACACCTTC	TRBV5-4	TRBJ1-2	-	-
CATSNKLAGQETQYF	TGTGCCACCAGCAATAAGCTAGCGGGGCAAGAGACCCAGTACTTC	TRBV15	TRBJ2-5	-	TRBD2
CATSDFSTSGGGTDTQYF	TGTGCCACCAGTGATTTCTCCACTAGCGGAGGGGGAACAGATACGCAGTATTTT	TRBV24-1	TRBJ2-3	once	TRBD2
CTSSPTSGGPYEQYF	TGCACCAGCAGCCCTACTAGCGGGGGTCCCTACGAGCAGTACTTC	TRBV1	TRBJ2-7	-	-
CASSPVGTRAGTNEKLFF	TGTGCCAGCAGTCCAGTGGGGACAAGGGCAGGAACTAATGAAAAACTGTTTTTT	TRBV3-1/TRBV3-2	TRBJ1-4	-	-
CASSWTGRNEKLFF	TGTGCCAGCAGTTGGACAGGGAGAAATGAAAAACTGTTTTTT	TRBV25-1	TRBJ1-4	few	TRBD1
CASSLAGLTINEQFF	TGTGCCAGCAGCCTAGCGGGGCTAACAATAAATGAGCAGTTCTTC	TRBV2	TRBJ2-1	-	TRBD2
CASHSRANTEAFF	TGTGCCAGTCATAGCAGAGCGAACACTGAAGCTTTCTTT	TRBV2	TRBJ1-1	few	-
CASSLDLYSGSTEQFF	TGTGCCAGCAGCTTAGATCTGTACAGCGGGAGCACTGAGCAGTTCTTC	TRBV11-2	TRBJ2-1	-	TRBD2